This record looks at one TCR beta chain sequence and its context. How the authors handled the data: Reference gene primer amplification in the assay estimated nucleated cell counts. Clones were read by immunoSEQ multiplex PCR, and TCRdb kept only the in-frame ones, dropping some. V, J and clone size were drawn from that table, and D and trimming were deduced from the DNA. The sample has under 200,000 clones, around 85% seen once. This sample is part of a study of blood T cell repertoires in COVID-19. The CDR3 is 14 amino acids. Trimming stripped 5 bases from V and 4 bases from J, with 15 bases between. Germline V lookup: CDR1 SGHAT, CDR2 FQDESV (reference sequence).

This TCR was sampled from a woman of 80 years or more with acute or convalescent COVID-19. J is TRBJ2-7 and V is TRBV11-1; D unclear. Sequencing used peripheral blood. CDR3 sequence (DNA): TGTGCCAGCAGCCGAAAAAGTGCGGTTTACGAGCAGTACTTC. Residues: CASSRKSAVYEQYF. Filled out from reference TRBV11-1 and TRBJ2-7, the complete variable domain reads EAEVAQSPRYKITEKSQAVAFWCDPISGHATLYWYRQILGQGPELLVQFQDESVVDDSQLPKDRFSAERLKGVDSTLKIQPAELGDSAMYLCASSRKSAVYEQYFGPGTRLTVT.